This section outlines one T cell receptor beta chain sequence together with its context. The antigen is not known. These data come from a study of cytomegalovirus exposure and HLA in healthy donors. Study details: From donors who were HLA-typed, an early data release held 80 million to 95 million unique TCRs. Findings of the study overall: Some public TCRs appeared in many individuals, while most sequences were rare. Sequencing artifact likely explains a cluster of highly shared sequence variants. A further, later analysis showed that HLA-associated TCR beta chains (compared with equally common others) were more clonally expanded.

The PCR ran on 60 Vbeta and 13 Jbeta primers. TCRdb keeps only in-frame clones here, not all; method: immunoSEQ multiplex PCR. This table lists 200,000 or so clones. The clonotype was recovered from a girl aged 2 to 10 in good health and CMV-seropositive. Specimen: PBMCs.

The CDR3 DNA reads as TGTGCCAGTAGTATCCGGGACAGGGAATTCCAAGAGACCCAGTACTTC. It yields the protein CASSIRDREFQETQYF. V and J are TRBV19 and TRBJ2-5; 9 bases fit TRBD1. This CDR3 comprises 16 residues. Trimming at V came to 3 bases and at J to 1 base, leaving 6 bases not matched to a gene. From germline, CDR1 is LNHDA and CDR2 SQIVND (reference sequence).